This record looks at one T cell receptor beta chain sequence and its context. This sample was included in a study of blood T cell repertoires in COVID-19. Study context: Sources were T cells, B-cell-depleted T cells, or PBMCs; the material itself was cDNA or gDNA.

The protocol was immunoSEQ multiplex PCR, while the TCRdb copy is restricted to in-frame clones and leaves out a portion. The sample yields some 160,000 clones, 80% to 85% seen once. Trimming shortened V by 7 bases and J by 14 bases, and 17 bases separated the two germline ends. Germline CDR1 reads MNHEY; CDR2 reads SVGAGI. CDR3 size: 12 residues. The clonotype comes from a man aged 65 to 85 with active or convalescent COVID-19. This sequence joins TRBV6-5 and TRBJ1-4; possibly TRBD1 for D (5 bases). Sequencing input: peripheral blood. Here the CDR3 DNA reads TGTGCCAGCACCGAATGGGCAGGGCGTCTGTTTTTT. This codes for CASTEWAGRLFF.